Detailed here is one T cell receptor beta chain. The data were obtained in a study of type 1 and type 2 diabetes patients. PCR was run on genomic DNA. Amplification of the beta chain CDR3 used 30 forward and 13 reverse multiplex primers. In TCRdb, the multiplex PCR reads were re-called with MiXCR into one record per CDR3 protein. The table shows 250,000 or so distinct CDR3 sequences, with 45% to 60% occurring only once. Roughly 10 milliliters of peripheral blood were drawn from each donor. V was clipped by 6 bases and J by 7 bases, with 12 bases between them. Germline lookup yields CDR1 DFQATT and CDR2 SNEGSKA (reference sequence). The CDR3 loop spans 11 amino acids.

This clonotype originated in a young man with type 2 diabetes. The chain employs TRBV20-1 and TRBJ1-1; D call uncertain. What was sequenced was peripheral blood mononuclear cells (PBMCs). The CDR3 bases are TGCAGTGCACAGCGGATCTTTGAAGCTTTCTTT. It encodes CSAQRIFEAFF.